What follows is one TCR beta chain and its context. Its cognate antigen is unknown. Study processing details: Filtering differed for immunoSEQ, which gave only junction sequences without quality scores. This table comes from immunoSEQ multiplex PCR, and its TCRdb copy is limited to in-frame clones, with some not included. V and J calls and clone size are given by that table; D and trimming were obtained from the DNA. Of more than 2,000,000 clones listed, just over 90% are singletons. This specimen belongs to a study of shared clonotypes between healthy human individuals. The study, taken as a whole, reports: Around 4.7% was the fraction of naive CD4 clonotypes found shared across a few donors.

This TCR derives from a man between 18 and 29 years old in good health. The sequenced sample consisted of naive CD4+ T cells sorted from blood. Stated subset: CD45RA+ positively selected.

CDR3 protein: CASSPRGIMDTGELFF. The CDR3 DNA reads as TGTGCCAGCAGTCCCCGAGGGATAATGGACACCGGGGAGCTGTTTTTT. The rearrangement links TRBV27 to TRBJ2-2; TRBD2 is a possible D gene (5 bases). Germline CDR1 reads MNHEY; CDR2 reads SMNVEV (reference sequence). There are 16 residues in the CDR3. Trimming removed 5 bases at V and 3 bases at J, with 16 bases between.